Described below is a single TCR beta chain sequence and its context. Its antigen is unknown. The use of a sample-barcoded 5' primer and a J-beta primer mix characterized a second PCR of about 7 to 12 cycles. Each of the cDNA molecules was tagged by a template-switch adaptor with 12 random nucleotides. TCRdb re-analysed the 5' RACE reads in MiXCR, keeping a single row per CDR3 protein. The sample has more than 800,000 distinct CDR3 sequences, 40% to 50% seen once; the top ten hold approximately 17%. The data stem from a study of blood T cells in healthy people across ages. Study information: Capturing about one barcoded beta molecule per two T cells was achieved by template switching. Regarding the study as a whole: Higher diversity, along with more naive CD4+ cells, distinguished long-lived donors from aged donors.

Peripheral blood was drawn, roughly 10 milliliters per donor. This sequence was found in an older woman in good health. Material: blood.

Here the CDR3 reads CASSYPAGGGRDTQYF. The CDR3 nucleotides are TGTGCCAGCAGTTACCCAGCGGGAGGCGGGAGAGATACGCAGTATTTT. The chain combines TRBV6-2 or TRBV6-3 with TRBJ2-3; TRBD2 matches at 9 bases. The V gene end was trimmed by 2 bases and the J gene end by 5 bases; junction bases not matched to a gene: 8. Germline V gene lookup returns CDR1 MNHEY and CDR2 SVGEGT. The CDR3 length is 16 residues.